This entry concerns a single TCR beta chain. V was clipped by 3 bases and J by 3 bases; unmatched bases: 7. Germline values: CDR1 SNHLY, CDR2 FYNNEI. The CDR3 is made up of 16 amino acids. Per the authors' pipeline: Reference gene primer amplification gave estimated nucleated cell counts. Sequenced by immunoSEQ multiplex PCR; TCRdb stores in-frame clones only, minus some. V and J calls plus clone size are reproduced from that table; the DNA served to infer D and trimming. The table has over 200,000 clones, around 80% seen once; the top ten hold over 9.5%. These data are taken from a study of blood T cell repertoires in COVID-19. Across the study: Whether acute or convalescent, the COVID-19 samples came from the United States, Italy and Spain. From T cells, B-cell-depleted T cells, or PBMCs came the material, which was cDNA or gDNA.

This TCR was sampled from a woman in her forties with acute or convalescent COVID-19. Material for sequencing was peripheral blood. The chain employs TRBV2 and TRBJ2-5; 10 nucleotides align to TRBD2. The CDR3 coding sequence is TGTGCCAGCAGTGACCTAGCGGGAGAGATTGAAGAGACCCAGTACTTC. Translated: CASSDLAGEIEETQYF.